These T cell receptor beta chains were read from a single sample in a study of blood T cell repertoires in COVID-19. TCRdb keeps only in-frame clones here, not all; method: immunoSEQ multiplex PCR. The data hold about 270,000 clones, with about 91% observed a single time. Input material: PBMCs or T cells enriched from blood (not recorded which). These receptors all stem from a woman in her thirties or forties with acute COVID-19. CDR3s leave out the opening cysteine and the closing phenylalanine or tryptophan.

j_call v_call cdr3_aa
TRBJ2-1 TRBV5-4 ASSTGLAGGPNGNNEQF
TRBJ1-5 TRBV27 ASSSTGTGANQPQH
TRBJ2-1 TRBV4-1 ASSHGLGLISYNEQF
TRBJ2-7 TRBV10-3 AIKRLAEAYEQY
TRBJ2-3 TRBV6-5 ATIRTANSDTQY
TRBJ2-1 TRBV6-5 ASSYSPEAYNDQF
TRBJ2-1 TRBV5-1 ASSLREQGGNEQF
TRBJ1-2 TRBV13 ASSQRQRILYGYT
TRBJ2-1 TRBV3-1/TRBV3-2 ASSHPGTSYNEQF
TRBJ2-2 TRBV5-4 ASRSGGGTGELF
TRBJ1-2 TRBV12-5 ASGDSPSSYT
TRBJ1-1 TRBV7-8 ASSLDLRRTEAF
TRBJ1-6 TRBV5-1 ASSSGTEDNSPLH
TRBJ2-1 TRBV21-1 ASSNKLAGTDASPSVNEQF
TRBJ1-5 TRBV28 ASSLGTGPEPQH
TRBJ1-1 TRBV6-2/TRBV6-3 ASSYATGGTEAF
TRBJ1-1 TRBV20-1 SASRRRSITEAF
TRBJ1-5 TRBV7-9 ASSLDWNQPQH
TRBJ2-2 TRBV24-1 ATSDFGGRAGGELF
TRBJ1-1 TRBV18 ASSQGSRPEAF
TRBJ1-2 TRBV18 ASSPIMEAGRLYGYT
TRBJ1-1 TRBV29-1 SALPGTGTNTEAF
TRBJ2-7 TRBV2 ASTPWTGNEQY
TRBJ1-2 TRBV7-6 ASSRVPGDKTGYT
TRBJ2-5 TRBV15 ATSPLTSGEQETQY
TRBJ2-2 TRBV11-2 ASSFQAGELF
TRBJ1-5 TRBV18 ASSPRRQGNNQPQH
TRBJ1-6 TRBV7-3 ASSPNRGHSSYNSPLH
TRBJ1-2 TRBV19 ASSLLGQNYGYT
TRBJ1-1 TRBV21-1 ASSIHDRKKGTEAF
TRBJ2-3 TRBV5-6 ASSLGQRISDTQY
TRBJ1-1 TRBV5-5 ASTLSGGRVFKTEAF
TRBJ2-1 TRBV5-1 ASSFTGTTYNEQF
TRBJ2-1 TRBV13 ASRIFTGLAGGNEQF
TRBJ2-3 TRBV7-2 ASRRTGPDTQY
TRBJ1-2 TRBV7-9 ASSLAQNNYGYT
TRBJ1-1 TRBV10-3 AISRTGGVRTEAF
TRBJ2-5 TRBV28 ASSKGQGGTQY
TRBJ2-2 TRBV11-2 ASSVSGRAFGLF
TRBJ2-3 TRBV29-1 SVEFSGSGDTQY
TRBJ1-2 TRBV12-5 ASGPGYGYT
TRBJ1-6 TRBV7-2 ASRTPGQGNSPLH
TRBJ1-6 TRBV6-5 ASSYGDRRDSPLH
TRBJ2-3 TRBV27 ASGALAGVVDTQY
TRBJ1-3 TRBV5-1 ASSGNTGGSGNTIY
TRBJ1-2 TRBV3-1/TRBV3-2 ASSQDFNGIGYT
TRBJ1-1 TRBV19 ASSTRRNTEAF